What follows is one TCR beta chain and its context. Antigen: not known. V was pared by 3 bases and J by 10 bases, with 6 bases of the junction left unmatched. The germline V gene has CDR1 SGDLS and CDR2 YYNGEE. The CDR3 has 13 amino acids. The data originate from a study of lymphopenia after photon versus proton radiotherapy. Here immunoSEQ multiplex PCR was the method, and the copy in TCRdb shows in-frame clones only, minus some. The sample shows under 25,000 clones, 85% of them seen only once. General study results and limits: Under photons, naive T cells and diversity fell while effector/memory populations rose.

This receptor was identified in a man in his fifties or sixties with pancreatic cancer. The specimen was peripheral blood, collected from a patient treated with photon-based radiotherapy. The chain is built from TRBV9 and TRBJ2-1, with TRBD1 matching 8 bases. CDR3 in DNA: TGTGCCAGCAGCGGATCCAGGGGGCTAGAGCAGTTCTTC. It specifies CASSGSRGLEQFF. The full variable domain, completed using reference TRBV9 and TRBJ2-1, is DSGVTQTPKHLITATGQRVTLRCSPRSGDLSVYWYQQSLDQGLQFLIQYYNGEERAKGNILERFSAQQFPDLHSELNLSSLELGDSALYFCASSGSRGLEQFFGPGTRLTVL.